A selection of T cell receptor beta chains follows, all from one sample in a study of blood T cell repertoires in COVID-19. Profiling relied on immunoSEQ multiplex PCR, and the TCRdb table lists in-frame clones only, not all of them. This table has 250,000 to 400,000 clones, approximately 87% appearing once. Input material: peripheral blood. These receptors were collected from a woman aged 30 to 39 with COVID-19, enrolled during active disease. The CDR3 runs from the conserved cysteine through the conserved F or W. Each record gives: clone size, CDR3 length, J gene, V gene, CDR3 protein. Size is stated for part of the rows, as once, few or many counts, or as a class when the clone is expanded.

NA | 13 | TRBJ1-1 | TRBV10-3 | CAGQTGLNTEAFF
NA | 13 | TRBJ1-1 | TRBV29-1 | CSVEGRVGTEAFF
NA | 15 | TRBJ2-7 | TRBV7-6 | CATSAGSEHGHEQYF
NA | 16 | TRBJ1-4 | TRBV10-3 | CAISTELTGANEKLFF
NA | 16 | TRBJ1-5 | TRBV28 | CASSLYGTASNQPQHF
NA | 13 | TRBJ2-7 | TRBV6-5 | CASSPGTLYEQYF
NA | 15 | TRBJ1-5 | TRBV2 | CASSEADISNQPQHF
once | 13 | TRBJ1-1 | TRBV28 | CASSHRGNTEAFF
NA | 15 | TRBJ1-5 | TRBV5-1 | CASSLGGQGNQPQHF
NA | 16 | TRBJ1-5 | TRBV7-9 | CASSLQGGARNQPQHF
NA | 12 | TRBJ1-1 | TRBV30 | CACLNRVTEAFF
once | 12 | TRBJ1-1 | TRBV3-1/TRBV3-2 | CASRNSNAEAFF
NA | 15 | TRBJ2-1 | TRBV5-6 | CASSPRSGAHNEQFF
NA | 16 | TRBJ2-1 | TRBV11-3 | CASSLAAGAGVREQFF
NA | 12 | TRBJ1-1 | TRBV12-3/TRBV12-4 | CASGTGGGEAFF
NA | 12 | TRBJ1-1 | TRBV2 | CASRATGAEAFF
NA | 12 | TRBJ1-2 | TRBV5-1 | CASSSQGDGYTF
NA | 18 | TRBJ2-1 | TRBV21-1 | CASSNARLAGGYYNEQFF
NA | 14 | TRBJ2-1 | TRBV30 | CAWASGSSYNEQFF
NA | 15 | TRBJ2-7 | TRBV28 | CASSTTGTGSYEQYF
NA | 15 | TRBJ2-2 | TRBV7-3 | CASSLTSGVTGELFF
NA | 14 | TRBJ2-7 | TRBV6-5 | CASSRGGQGHEQYF
NA | 10 | TRBJ1-4 | TRBV6-4 | CASRIEDLFF
NA | 16 | TRBJ2-3 | TRBV28 | CASSLSGTSGTDTQYF
once | 16 | TRBJ2-3 | TRBV9 | CASSSPPGGRTDTQYF
NA | 14 | TRBJ1-2 | TRBV6-5 | CASTGDRGNYGYTF
NA | 13 | TRBJ1-1 | TRBV9 | CASSVVNYPEAFF
NA | 12 | TRBJ1-6 | TRBV3-1/TRBV3-2 | CASSQGSSPLHF
NA | 15 | TRBJ1-2 | TRBV9 | CASSDQQDFNYGYTF
once | 14 | TRBJ2-7 | TRBV7-2 | CASSPSGSSYEQYF
NA | 13 | TRBJ1-2 | TRBV7-9 | CASSLDGGDRYTF
NA | 16 | TRBJ1-5 | TRBV6-6 | CASSYYGGHRNQPQHF
NA | 14 | TRBJ1-5 | TRBV11-2 | CASSQSHSNQPQHF
NA | 13 | TRBJ2-2 | TRBV19 | CATSRDYTGELFF
NA | 13 | TRBJ1-1 | TRBV6-2/TRBV6-3 | CASSRLGNTEAFF
once | 14 | TRBJ1-6 | TRBV2 | CASSSGTGRSPLHF
few | 14 | TRBJ1-2 | TRBV5-1 | CASSFLDRGDGYTF